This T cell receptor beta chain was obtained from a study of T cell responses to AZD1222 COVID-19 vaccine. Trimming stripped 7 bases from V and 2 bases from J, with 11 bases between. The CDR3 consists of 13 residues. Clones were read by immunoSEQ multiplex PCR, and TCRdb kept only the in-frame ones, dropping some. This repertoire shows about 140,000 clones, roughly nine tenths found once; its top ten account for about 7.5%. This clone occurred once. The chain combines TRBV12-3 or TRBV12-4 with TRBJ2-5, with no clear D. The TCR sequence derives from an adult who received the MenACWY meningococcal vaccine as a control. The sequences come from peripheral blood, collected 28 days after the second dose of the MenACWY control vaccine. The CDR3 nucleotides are TGTGCCAGCACCAAAAATCAGCAAGAGACCCAGTACTTC. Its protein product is CASTKNQQETQYF.